One TCR beta chain is described in this entry. Authors' methods: Estimation of nucleated cell counts was performed using reference gene primer amplification. Libraries were prepared by immunoSEQ multiplex PCR; TCRdb keeps only in-frame clonotypes and omits some of them. V and J calls and clone size come straight from that table; D and trimming were deduced from the DNA. The sample carries about 120,000 clones, about nine tenths recorded once. The data are from a study of blood T cell repertoires in COVID-19. Overall study context: The United States, Italy and Spain supplied acute and convalescent COVID-19 samples. T cells, B-cell-depleted T cells, or PBMCs provided the cDNA or gDNA that served as material.

The length of the CDR3 is 12 residues. The germline CDR1 and CDR2 sequences are SGHRS and YFSETQ. V shed 1 base and J shed 6 bases, with 7 bases lying between them. Sequencing input: peripheral blood. The chain is built from TRBV5-1 and TRBJ1-2, with a possible D match to TRBD1 (6 bases). The receptor was isolated from a middle-aged man with acute or convalescent COVID-19. The CDR3 sequence is CASSLQGNGYTF. Here the CDR3 DNA reads TGCGCCAGCAGCTTGCAGGGGAATGGCTACACCTTC.